This T cell receptor beta chain appears in the sequencing data of a study of blood T cell repertoires in COVID-19. For the study at large: Acute and convalescent COVID-19 specimens originated in the United States, Italy and Spain.

Assay used: immunoSEQ multiplex PCR; TCRdb lists only in-frame clones, some missing. The sample has around 250,000 clones; roughly 89% are singletons. CDR1 and CDR2 (germline): SGDLS, YYNGEE. Deletions cut 0 bases from V and 9 bases from J, with 19 bases between. This CDR3 is built from 16 residues. This TCR came from a woman aged 55-69 years with COVID-19, enrolled during active disease. The sequencing input was peripheral blood. This chain links TRBV9 with TRBJ2-1; TRBD2 is a possible D gene (7 bases). This CDR3 reads CASSVDRGALRGEQFF. The CDR3 region has the DNA TGTGCCAGCAGCGTAGACCGGGGGGCATTAAGGGGTGAGCAGTTCTTC.